The rows below give T cell receptor beta chains drawn from one sample of a study of a mutant IDH1 vaccine in newly diagnosed glioma. Here immunoSEQ multiplex PCR was the method, and the copy in TCRdb shows in-frame clones only, minus some. The sample shows some 64,000 clones, 75% to 90% of them seen only once. Antigens for these TCRs are unknown. The sample consisted of PBMCs, taken from a glioma patient whose treatment included an IDH1 peptide vaccine. The receptor set was obtained from a man aged 45-60 years with glioma. Both conserved end residues are trimmed from each CDR3. The order of the fields is V gene, clone size, J gene, CDR3 length, CDR3 protein. Expanded clones get a size class; other rows say once, few or many, or leave the size out.

>TRBV2|NA|TRBJ2-7|9
ASTTAIEQY
>TRBV2|NA|TRBJ2-7|16
ASSFQAEGPTQSYEQY
>TRBV28|few|TRBJ2-1|10
ASSPFQAEQF
>TRBV9|NA|TRBJ1-4|12
ASSPGGGKEKLF
>TRBV2|NA|TRBJ2-3|13
ASSGRERDTDTQY
>TRBV4-1|NA|TRBJ1-1|12
ASSHYDRYTEAF
>TRBV7-2|NA|TRBJ1-2|12
ASSFVDTNYGYT
>TRBV5-6|NA|TRBJ1-1|11
ASSQYKGARAF
>TRBV5-1|NA|TRBJ2-2|13
ASSLAVTGAGELF
>TRBV2|NA|TRBJ2-7|15
ASRAGLAGEGMSEQY
>TRBV7-8|NA|TRBJ2-2|14
ASSLLAGFDTGELF
>TRBV29-1|NA|TRBJ2-7|11
SVEEGLSYEQY
>TRBV7-9|NA|TRBJ2-1|12
ASSFSAFDNEQF
>TRBV29-1|NA|TRBJ1-5|11
SVLQGSNQPQH
>TRBV19|NA|TRBJ1-5|17
ASSVLRLQGAGSNQPQH
>TRBV21-1|NA|TRBJ2-2|13
ASSFRQLGTGELF
>TRBV7-8|NA|TRBJ1-3|14
ASSLAETFSGNTIY
>TRBV6-6|NA|TRBJ2-7|11
ASTRLPLYEQY
>TRBV4-3|NA|TRBJ1-2|11
ASSPGVNYGYT
>TRBV7-8|NA|TRBJ2-7|17
ASSSLKTPGTGLGNEQY